The 22 T cell receptor beta chains given below trace back to one sample, sequenced in a study of beta chain features in type 1 diabetes. Expressed TCRB transcripts were sequenced after all isolated RNA was converted to cDNA. Generated by immunoSEQ multiplex PCR, the TCRdb table keeps only in-frame clones and is missing some. The sample gives 130,000 to 150,000 clones, about 10% of which show up once; 0.6% to 0.8% is in the top ten. The specimen was central memory CD4+ T cells from blood. The receptor set was obtained from a man younger than 30 in good health.

V is TRBV2 and J is TRBJ1-5; D remains ambiguous. V dropped 6 bases and J dropped 9 bases, with 18 bases sitting between them. Germline V gives CDR1 SNHLY, CDR2 FYNNEI. This CDR3 region has 14 residues. CDR3 residues: CASSPMREQTPQHF. Written as DNA, the CDR3 is TGTGCCAGCAGCCCTATGCGGGAGCAAACGCCCCAGCATTTT.

The chain has TRBV18 and TRBJ1-3, with unresolved D. The CDR3 sequence is 14 residues long. Between the trimmed V and J ends, which lost 3 bases and 8 bases, there was a span of 14 bases. The germline CDR1 and CDR2 sequences are KGHSH and LQKENI. The CDR3 protein is CASSPRAPGDTIYF. CDR3 coding DNA: TGTGCCAGCTCACCCCGGGCCCCCGGGGACACCATATATTTT.

This clone was recorded at least ten times. The rearrangement links TRBV14 to TRBJ2-5; TRBD1 matches 8 bases. The V segment lost 4 bases and the J segment 0 bases; nucleotides outside the gene matches: 4. CDR3 length: 15 residues. CDR1 and CDR2 (germline): SGHDN, FVKESK. As DNA, the CDR3 is TGTGCCAGCAGCCGCCCAGGGGGCGACCAAGAGACCCAGTACTTC. It is translated as CASSRPGGDQETQYF.

The V gene is TRBV29-1, the J gene TRBJ2-3, with TRBD2 matching over 10 bases. The CDR3 loop spans 14 amino acids. V lost 4 bases to trimming and J lost 2 bases; unmatched junction nucleotides: 3. Germline V gene data show CDR1 as SQVTM and CDR2 as ANQGSEA. The CDR3 bases are TGCAGCGTTGTACTAGCGGGGTACACAGATACGCAGTATTTT. Translation gives CSVVLAGYTDTQYF.

CDR3 region: CASSSGTGIGTDTQYF. The CDR3 bases are TGTGCCAGCAGCTCAGGGACAGGGATTGGGACAGATACGCAGTATTTT. The chain links TRBV7-3 to TRBJ2-3, with 9 nucleotides matching TRBD1. This CDR3 has 16 residues. V was pared by 4 bases and J by 3 bases, with 8 bases of the junction left unmatched. CDR1 is SGHTA, CDR2 FQGTGA, per germline.

The chain couples TRBV30 to TRBJ2-5, with TRBD2 matching 8 bases. Per germline, CDR1 GTSNPN and CDR2 SVGIG (reference sequence). V was clipped by 2 bases and J by 1 base; unmatched bases: 3. The CDR3 contains 14 residues. CDR3 in amino acids: CAWSPGGAQETQYF. Written as DNA, the CDR3 is TGTGCCTGGAGTCCCGGGGGGGCCCAAGAGACCCAGTACTTC.

The rearrangement uses TRBV11-2 and TRBJ2-3; D might be TRBD2 (5 bases). Per germline, CDR1 SGHAT and CDR2 FQNNGV. The CDR3 sequence is 15 residues long. V was shortened by 1 base and J by 1 base, with 9 bases between the two germline ends. CDR3 in amino acids: CASSLALGGTDTQYF. The CDR3 DNA reads TGTGCCAGCAGCTTAGCTCTCGGGGGCACAGATACGCAGTATTTT.

A few counts support this clone. This chain links TRBV5-1 with TRBJ2-1; 8 bases line up with TRBD2. J gave up 6 bases and V 3 bases, and 11 bases lay outside the gene matches. This CDR3 spans 16 amino acids. Germline CDR1 is SGHRS and CDR2 is YFSETQ. CDR3 region: CASSYRTGGTSNEQFF. CDR3 DNA: TGCGCCAGCAGCTACCGAACGGGGGGGACCTCCAATGAGCAGTTCTTC.

This clone was detected a few times. The rearrangement uses TRBV5-5 and TRBJ2-7; TRBD2 might be the D (7 bases). Trimming took 6 bases from V and 2 from J, leaving 18 bases between them. The CDR3 runs to 15 residues. Germline loops: CDR1 SGHKS, CDR2 YYEKEE (reference sequence). The CDR3 region is CASTMRGTRPYEQYF. The CDR3 coding sequence is TGTGCCAGCACCATGCGGGGGACACGTCCCTACGAGCAGTACTTC. Full variable domain (missing parts from reference TRBV5-5 and TRBJ2-7): DAGVTQSPTHLIKTRGQQVTLRCSPISGHKSVSWYQQVLGQGPQFIFQYYEKEERGRGNFPDRFSARQFPNYSSELNVNALLLGDSALYLCASTMRGTRPYEQYFGPGTRLTVT.

The chain has TRBV20-1 and TRBJ2-3; maybe TRBD2 (6 bases). The V end lost 4 bases, the J end lost 10 bases, and 9 bases lay between the germline ends. CDR3 length equals 10 residues. The germline V gene encodes CDR1 DFQATT and CDR2 SNEGSKA (reference sequence). The CDR3 DNA sequence: TGCAGTGCTACTGGAGGGGCGCAGTATTTT. Protein: CSATGGAQYF.

This clone was recorded at least ten times. The chain couples TRBV4-3 to TRBJ2-5; 7 bases match TRBD1. CDR1 and CDR2 (germline): LGHNA, YSLEER. This CDR3 spans 18 amino acids. V was pared by 0 bases and J by 5 bases, with 15 bases of the junction left unmatched. The chain's CDR3 is CASSQEIAQTGFGETQYF. As DNA, the CDR3 is TGCGCCAGCAGCCAAGAAATTGCTCAGACAGGGTTCGGGGAGACCCAGTACTTC.

The chain couples TRBV7-8 to TRBJ1-5; 7 nucleotides match TRBD1. Germline V lookup: CDR1 SGHVS, CDR2 FQNEAQ. CDR3 length: 14 amino acids. V shed 1 base, J shed 6 bases, and the junction held 3 bases outside the gene matches. The CDR3 is CASSLGQGSQPQHF. In DNA form, the CDR3 reads TGTGCCAGCAGCTTAGGACAGGGAAGTCAGCCCCAGCATTTT.

J is TRBJ1-3 and V is TRBV7-6; 9 nucleotides match TRBD1. V trimming: 5 bases; J trimming: 1 base; junction bases outside the gene matches: 3. The germline V gene has CDR1 SGHVS and CDR2 FNYEAQ. The CDR3 sequence is 15 residues long. CDR3 DNA: TGTGCCAGCAGCCCACAGGGGGCTTCTGGAAACACCATATATTTT. Translation gives CASSPQGASGNTIYF. Looking up the rest from reference TRBV7-6 and TRBJ1-3 gives the full variable domain: GAGVSQSPRYKVTKRGQDVALRCDPISGHVSLYWYRQALGQGPEFLTYFNYEAQQDKSGLPNDRFSAERPEGSISTLTIQRTEQRDSAMYRCASSPQGASGNTIYFGEGSWLTVV.

This clone has only a few counts. The V call is TRBV6-6, the J call TRBJ2-1; D remains ambiguous. The CDR3 is 11 residues long. Germline CDR1 and CDR2: MNHNY and SVGAGI (reference sequence). Trimming shortened V by 6 bases and J by 10 bases, and 10 bases separated the two germline ends. DNA of the CDR3: TGTGCCAGCAGCAGACAAGAGGAGCAGTTCTTC. This translates into CASSRQEEQFF.

This clone was counted between two and nine times. This chain links TRBV2 with TRBJ1-1; tentative D call: TRBD1 (5 bases). Trimming removed 6 bases from V and 2 bases from J, with 10 bases in between. CDR3 length: 13 residues. Germline V gives CDR1 SNHLY, CDR2 FYNNEI. The CDR3 DNA reads as TGTGCCAGCAGGGGAGGGGCAAACACTGAAGCTTTCTTT. It encodes CASRGGANTEAFF.

V usage is TRBV18 and J usage is TRBJ1-6, with D perhaps TRBD1 (5 bases). Germline V gene sequence: CDR1 KGHSH, CDR2 LQKENI. This CDR3 is 13 amino acids long. Trimming took 3 bases from V and 12 from J, leaving 12 bases between them. This chain's CDR3 is CASSPPLGEPLHF. CDR3 bases: TGTGCCAGCTCACCGCCCCTAGGGGAACCCCTCCACTTT.

This clone showed up many times. The V and J genes are TRBV7-2 and TRBJ2-1; 9 bases line up with TRBD2. Germline V lookup: CDR1 SGHTA, CDR2 FQGNSA. The V and J ends lost 5 bases and 6 bases, in that order; junction bases with no gene match: 11. The CDR3 runs 16 residues. CDR3 sequence: CASSPPGRRGGNEQFF. For the CDR3, the DNA is TGTGCCAGCAGCCCGCCTGGTCGGCGGGGGGGCAATGAGCAGTTCTTC. Full variable domain (rest looked up from reference TRBV7-2 and TRBJ2-1): GAGVSQSPSNKVTEKGKDVELRCDPISGHTALYWYRQSLGQGLEFLIYFQGNSAPDKSGLPSDRFSAERTGGSVSTLTIQRTQQEDSAVYLCASSPPGRRGGNEQFFGPGTRLTVL.

The rearrangement joins TRBV4-3 to TRBJ2-7; 12 nucleotides line up with TRBD2. This CDR3 comprises 15 residues. Trimming at V came to 2 bases and at J to 3 bases, leaving 2 bases not matched to a gene. Looked up from germline, CDR1 is LGHNA and CDR2 is YSLEER. The CDR3 bases are TGCGCCAGCAGCCAACGACTAGCGGGGGACTACGAGCAGTACTTC. Its protein is CASSQRLAGDYEQYF.

The DNA of the CDR3 is TGTGCCAGCAGCGTAGGGACTAGCGGGGTTAACAATGAGCAGTTCTTC. It codes for CASSVGTSGVNNEQFF. V usage is TRBV5-4 and J usage is TRBJ2-1; TRBD2 matches 13 bases. Trimming cost V 4 bases and J 5 bases; bases outside gene matches: 6. CDR3 length equals 16 residues. Germline V gene lookup returns CDR1 SGHNT and CDR2 YYREEE (reference sequence).

This chain joins TRBV30 and TRBJ2-7; 8 nucleotides align to TRBD2. CDR1 GTSNPN and CDR2 SVGIG come from the germline V gene (reference sequence). This CDR3 has 15 amino acids. V lost 0 bases and J lost 9; bases outside the gene matches: 13. CDR3 DNA sequence: TGTGCCTGGAGTGTACGGGGGGGGCCCCTCTCCGGGCAGTACTTC. The encoded protein is CAWSVRGGPLSGQYF.

There are a few counts of this clone. V usage is TRBV27 and J usage is TRBJ2-1; 10 bases agree with TRBD2. V was pared by 4 bases and J by 7 bases, with 7 bases of the junction left unmatched. CDR3 length: 15 residues. Germline V gene data show CDR1 as MNHEY and CDR2 as SMNVEV (reference sequence). DNA of the CDR3: TGTGCCAGCAGTTCCAGCGGGGGGGCTAGGAATGAGCAGTTCTTC. It codes for CASSSSGGARNEQFF.

The genes are TRBV9 and TRBJ2-3; 8 bases are a match to TRBD2. V dropped 0 bases and J dropped 2; count of bases not matched to a gene: 11. CDR1 is SGDLS, CDR2 YYNGEE, per germline. The CDR3 has 18 amino acids. The CDR3 DNA sequence: TGTGCCAGCAGCGTAGTCCCCTTCGCGGGGGGCCTCACAGATACGCAGTATTTT. Its protein product is CASSVVPFAGGLTDTQYF. The full variable domain, rest sourced from reference TRBV9 and TRBJ2-3, is DSGVTQTPKHLITATGQRVTLRCSPRSGDLSVYWYQQSLDQGLQFLIQYYNGEERAKGNILERFSAQQFPDLHSELNLSSLELGDSALYFCASSVVPFAGGLTDTQYFGPGTRLTVL.